These 5 T cell receptor beta chains were all obtained from the same sample, sequenced in a study of CD8+ T cells in alopecia areata. Following RNA extraction, reverse transcription yielded cDNA that acted as the sequencing template. Profiling relied on immunoSEQ multiplex PCR, and the TCRdb table lists in-frame clones only, not all of them. The sample lists 110,000 or so clones; approximately 51% were seen once. As for treatment: oral pan-JAK inhibitor, 5-10 mg twice daily. Sample: CD4+ T cells sorted from blood, taken at week 24, from a patient treated with tofacitinib. These receptors were collected from a human donor with alopecia areata.

This chain connects TRBV30 to TRBJ1-2, with D unresolved. The CDR3 has 11 amino acids. The V and J ends lost 2 bases and 2 bases respectively, with 3 bases between them. CDR1 is GTSNPN, CDR2 SVGIG, per germline (reference sequence). CDR3 DNA sequence: TGTGCCTGGAGTCCAAACTATGGCTACACCTTC. Translated: CAWSPNYGYTF.

V and J are TRBV15 and TRBJ1-3; D call uncertain. Trimming cost V 5 bases and J 0 bases, with 14 bases left between them. Germline loops: CDR1 LNHNV, CDR2 YYDKDF (reference sequence). The CDR3 has 16 amino acids. In DNA form, the CDR3 reads TGTGCCACCAGCGCCCGCACCGTGGGCTCTGGAAACACCATATATTTT. Translating it yields CATSARTVGSGNTIYF.

This clone was picked up a small number of times. The chain joins TRBV14 to TRBJ1-4; possible D gene TRBD1, 5 bases. V lost 2 bases to trimming and J lost 4 bases, with 14 bases between them. CDR1 is SGHDN and CDR2 is FVKESK in the germline V gene. This CDR3 has 16 residues. The CDR3 DNA sequence: TGTGCCAGCAGCCAAAGGCGGGGGAACATTAATGAAAAACTGTTTTTT. As protein: CASSQRRGNINEKLFF.

This chain uses TRBV11-2 with TRBJ1-1, with 9 positions matching TRBD1. Germline-derived CDR1 and CDR2 are SGHAT and FQNNGV. V lost 3 bases to trimming and J lost 2 bases; unmatched junction nucleotides: 7. CDR3 size: 16 residues. CDR3 region: CASSFVPGQGNTEAFF. The CDR3 DNA follows: TGTGCCAGCAGCTTTGTTCCGGGACAGGGAAACACTGAAGCTTTCTTT.

The V and J genes are TRBV7-8 and TRBJ2-4; maybe TRBD1 (6 bases). Between the trimmed V and J ends, which lost 1 base and 9 bases, there was a span of 16 bases. Germline V gene lookup returns CDR1 SGHVS and CDR2 FQNEAQ. The CDR3 length is 15 residues. CDR3 bases: TGTGCCAGCAGCTTAGTGGGCGCAGGGGCGAGCATTCAGTACTTC. It is translated as CASSLVGAGASIQYF.